The clone carrying this T cell receptor (beta chain) came up many times. No antigen is known for it. The CDR3 runs to 13 residues. Germline CDR1 reads DFQATT; CDR2 reads SNEGSKA (reference sequence). V was pared by 4 bases and J by 4 bases, with 6 bases of the junction left unmatched. RNA transcripts were the template for amplifying TCR beta CDR3 regions. When the TCR CDR3 underwent first-round RT-PCR, the HTBI primer set was used. TCRdb redid the calling of the multiplex PCR reads with MiXCR, one entry per CDR3 protein. Found here are under 400,000 distinct CDR3 sequences, less than 15% of them singletons; the top ten hold 9.2%. If no ophthalmopathy progression occurred within 18 months, Graves' hyperthyroidism was stable. The data derive from a study of T cells in Graves' hyperthyroidism and ophthalmopathy. Across the whole study: Peripheral blood was collected at initial diagnosis, before any treatment.

Study-wide results and caveats: Blood also held most thyroid clonotypes expanded beyond 0.001.

What was sequenced was blood. The receptor was derived from a woman aged 18-35 years with Graves' hyperthyroidism. V gene TRBV20-1 combines with J gene TRBJ2-7, with TRBD1 matching over 8 bases. The CDR3 here is CSATDGQGYEQYF. CDR3 sequence (DNA): TGCAGTGCTACTGATGGACAGGGTTACGAGCAGTACTTC.